This T cell receptor (beta chain) was obtained from a study of shared clonotypes between healthy human individuals (dated by TCRdb to 2018 to 2020). In terms of the full investigation: A couple of women and a few men aged 18 to 49 years were included in the cohort. For each donor, CD4 naive and CD4 memory were each run on three plates, CD8 naive on two plates, and CD8 memory on one plate. Different laboratories and diverse techniques were used to prepare libraries and sequence TCR repertoires, to increase sequencing depth and limit assay-specific biases. To estimate repertoire size and how much clonotype sharing occurs between individuals, the study deeply sequenced the blood TCR repertoires of 4 to 6 healthy adults. Between about 0.94 and 10 billion PBMCs per donor were obtained by leukapheresis.

Points the paper makes about the study in general: The genetic and exposure-history diversity represented was limited by the small number of donors. Pairwise subsampling indicated that sequencing depth was expected to affect the degree of clonotype sharing among donors. Rarefaction of sorted-subset datasets indicated incomplete sequencing despite the large sequencing depth. Sampling was restricted to blood, and TCR repertoires in tissue are likely to differ from TCR repertoires in blood. Higher generation probabilities were observed for clonotypes shared by all four sorted-subset donors than for non-shared clonotypes. Larger estimated clonotype richness was generally found for naive subsets than for memory subsets. Across a few donors, approximately 5% of naive CD4, approximately 3.6% of naive CD8, approximately 2.5% of memory CD4, and around 0.4% of memory CD8 clonotypes were shared.

A few counts support this clone. Its target antigen remains unknown. No much larger clone is present one base from it, and per-base qualities are unavailable. For the CD8 naive samples, CD45RO-negative cells were positively selected for CCR7, yielding a CD45RA+CCR7+ population from which TemRA cells were excluded. Donors were healthy HIV-negative adults with no recently reported acute infections or vaccinations. All donors were Caucasian adults living in Nashville, Tennessee, USA. Blood was collected by leukapheresis, and PBMCs were isolated by Ficoll-Histopaque density gradient centrifugation and then cryopreserved in liquid nitrogen vapor phase. Purity and quantity of every magnetically sorted T cell population were checked by analytical flow cytometry. Genomic DNA was isolated from each sorted fraction and quantified by UV absorbance on a Nanodrop 2000c. From the cysteine up to the phenylalanine, the CDR3 has a length of 12 residues. The kept DNA is CDR3 alone, 36 bases in frame from the first base. The junction carries 17 bases between V and J, which are trimmed by 10 bases and 7 bases respectively. The germline V gene (reference sequence) gives CDR1 as SEHNR and CDR2 as FQNEAQ.

TCR CDR3 regions were amplified from genomic DNA by multiplex PCR using the deep immunoSEQ assay. Extracted genomic DNA from each cell subset was distributed evenly across all wells of several immunoSEQ 96-well plates, and each plate was treated as a replicate. For sorted subsets, about 220 ng of genomic DNA, equivalent to 25,000 to 30,000 T cell genomes, went into each replicate PCR. Purified libraries were measured with a Qubit 3.0 fluorometer, size-checked on a Bioanalyzer 2100, and measured again with the KAPA Library Quantification kit. A separate single-read 150-cycle Illumina NextSeq 550 flow cell was used to sequence each immunoSEQ 96-well plate. The paper's processing steps were these. The immunoSEQ output contained only junctional sequences without quality scores, so filtering could not match that applied to full-length reads. To assign V/J genes and CDR3, sequences were annotated against IMGT germline references using PyIR, a Python wrapper for IgBLAST v1.9. Reads were filtered out if the reads had weak V/J assignments (E-value above 1e-6), no CDR3, stop codons, out-of-frame junctions, or ambiguous translated residues. A V3J clonotype was defined by an identical inferred V gene, J gene, and CDR3 amino acid sequence. Percentage overlap between repertoires was computed as shared unique clonotypes divided by the size of the smaller repertoire. Repertoire richness was assessed with RTK rarefaction, the Chao1 estimator, and Recon v2.1 estimates of unobserved clonotypes. Generation probabilities were computed with OLGA for all TCRbeta clonotypes obtained by the gDNA method from a few donors. Imported from immuneACCESS, the table was reduced by TCRdb to in-frame sequences with V and J called. These copies leave out some clones; in studies compared against another copy, an unresolved V gene accounts for under half, and the cause of the remainder is not known. V, J and clone size are those of that table, while D and trimming were read from the DNA. In all, the sample holds under 2,000,000 clones, and roughly 94% of those were seen once. Around 1% of the sample comes from the top ten.

Sequenced input: naive CD8+ T cells sorted from blood. The meaning of the sample's cell subset or site label: CD45RA+CCR7+. This TCR was recovered from a man younger than 35 in good health. The chain employs TRBV7-9 and TRBJ2-7, with the D gene uncertain. The base sequence is TGTGCCACCGACTTGAGGCCCGGGGAGCAGTACTTC. This gives the protein CATDLRPGEQYF.